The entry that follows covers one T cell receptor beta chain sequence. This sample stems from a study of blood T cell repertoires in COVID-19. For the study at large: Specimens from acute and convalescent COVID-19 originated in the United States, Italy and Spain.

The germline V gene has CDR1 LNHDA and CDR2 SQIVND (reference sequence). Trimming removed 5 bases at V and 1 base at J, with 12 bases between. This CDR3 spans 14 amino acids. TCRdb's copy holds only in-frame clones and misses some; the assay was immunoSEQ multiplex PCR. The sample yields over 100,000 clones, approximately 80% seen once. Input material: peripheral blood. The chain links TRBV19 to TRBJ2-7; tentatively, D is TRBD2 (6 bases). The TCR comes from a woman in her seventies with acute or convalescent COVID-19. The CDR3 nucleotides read TGTGCCAGTAGTGGGGAGGTGGGATCCTACGAGCAGTACTTC. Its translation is CASSGEVGSYEQYF.